The present TCR beta chain was sequenced within a study of radiotherapy plus CTLA-4 blockade in lung cancer. Overall study context: Disease control was seen in approximately 31% of patients, objective responses in 18%.

General study results and limits: Blood saw expansion of tumor-derived TCR clones after radiotherapy plus ipilimumab. Among reported predictors of response, early blood T cell clone dynamics with interferon-beta performed best.

Profiling relied on immunoSEQ multiplex PCR, and the TCRdb table lists in-frame clones only, not all of them. Of about 45,000 clones in the sample, 65% to 85% were seen once. A remark on this clone: Its antigen is currently unknown.

This TCR was recovered from a human donor with non-small cell lung cancer who had stable disease on radiotherapy plus ipilimumab. This sample comprised peripheral blood, obtained from a patient treated with radiotherapy plus ipilimumab.

The CDR3 nucleotides read TGTGCCAGCACCCTAGCGGGGGGGCGGGTAGATACGCAGTATTTT. As protein: CASTLAGGRVDTQYF. The rearrangement links TRBV28 to TRBJ2-3, with 12 positions matching TRBD2. Germline V gene sequence: CDR1 MDHEN, CDR2 SYDVKM. CDR3 size: 15 residues. V trimming: 7 bases; J trimming: 5 bases; junction bases outside the gene matches: 7.